This TCR beta chain derives from a study of T cell repertoires in cytomegalovirus infection. Study-wide context: Evidence of both CMV infection and a matching HLA type came from public TCR beta signatures. Study results and caveats: Of the TCR beta families, the public ones yielded a cumulative frequency that identified carriers of CMV plus the relevant HLA. Dominating the ex vivo response were TCR beta clonotypes that were CMV-specific and HLA-C-restricted.

In this sample, this clonotype turned up a few times. Its antigen is as yet unknown. TCRdb ran MiXCR on the reads and lists one entry per CDR3 protein. The profile shows hundreds of thousands of distinct CDR3 sequences, roughly 36% of them singletons. The CDR3 runs to 13 residues. CDR1 is SGHNT and CDR2 is YYREEE in the germline V gene (reference sequence). The germline V and J ends were trimmed by 7 bases and 4 bases, with 12 bases remaining between them. Source: cultured PBMCs, taken from culture after CMV antigen stimulation. The chain has TRBV5-4 and TRBJ2-1; perhaps TRBD2 as D (6 bases). This clonotype was obtained from a human donor in good health (CMV status not recorded). Some clones in this sample may be carry-over from other donors' samples. DNA for the CDR3: TGTGCCAGCCTCCCGGAGGGGTACAATGAGCAGTTCTTC. Amino acid sequence: CASLPEGYNEQFF. Drawing the rest from reference TRBV5-4 and TRBJ2-1, the complete variable domain is ETGVTQSPTHLIKTRGQQVTLRCSSQSGHNTVSWYQQALGQGPQFIFQYYREEENGRGNFPPRFSGLQFPNYSSELNVNALELDDSALYLCASLPEGYNEQFFGPGTRLTVL.